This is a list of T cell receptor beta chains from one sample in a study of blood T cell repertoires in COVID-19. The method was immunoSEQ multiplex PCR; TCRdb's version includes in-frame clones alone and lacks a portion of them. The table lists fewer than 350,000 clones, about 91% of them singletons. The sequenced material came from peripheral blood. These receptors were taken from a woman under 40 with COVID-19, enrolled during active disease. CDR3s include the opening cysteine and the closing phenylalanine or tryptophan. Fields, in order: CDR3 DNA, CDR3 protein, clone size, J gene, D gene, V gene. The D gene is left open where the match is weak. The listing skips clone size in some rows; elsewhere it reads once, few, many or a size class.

CDR3 DNA: TGTGCCAGCAGCCTCAGGGTCGTAGGCACTGAAGCTTTCTTT; CDR3 protein: CASSLRVVGTEAFF; clone size: .; J gene: TRBJ1-1; D gene: .; V gene: TRBV7-3
CDR3 DNA: TGTGCCAGCAGTCAGGACAGGGGGAATGAAAAACTGTTTTTT; CDR3 protein: CASSQDRGNEKLFF; clone size: .; J gene: TRBJ1-4; D gene: TRBD1; V gene: TRBV7-2
CDR3 DNA: TGTGCCAGCAGCTTACAGGGCTACGAGCAGTACTTC; CDR3 protein: CASSLQGYEQYF; clone size: few; J gene: TRBJ2-7; D gene: .; V gene: TRBV7-2
CDR3 DNA: TGCGCCAGCAGCTTCAATCAGGGTATGGAGCAGTACTTC; CDR3 protein: CASSFNQGMEQYF; clone size: .; J gene: TRBJ2-7; D gene: .; V gene: TRBV5-1
CDR3 DNA: TGTGCCAGCAGCTCCAGATTCCAAGAGACCCAGTACTTC; CDR3 protein: CASSSRFQETQYF; clone size: .; J gene: TRBJ2-5; D gene: .; V gene: TRBV7-8
CDR3 DNA: TGCGCCAGCAGCCAAGGTCCGCGGGGGGCCCTCACAGATACGCAGTATTTT; CDR3 protein: CASSQGPRGALTDTQYF; clone size: .; J gene: TRBJ2-3; D gene: TRBD2; V gene: TRBV4-3
CDR3 DNA: TGTGCCAGCAGCCCCAGGGGACCGTATGGCTACACCTTC; CDR3 protein: CASSPRGPYGYTF; clone size: .; J gene: TRBJ1-2; D gene: .; V gene: TRBV12-3/TRBV12-4
CDR3 DNA: TGTGCCAGCAGTTCTGCCGGGACAGGGTCAGACACCATATATTTT; CDR3 protein: CASSSAGTGSDTIYF; clone size: .; J gene: TRBJ1-3; D gene: TRBD1; V gene: TRBV27
CDR3 DNA: TGTGCCAGCTCACCACGGGGGCTCGTGCAGTTCTTC; CDR3 protein: CASSPRGLVQFF; clone size: .; J gene: TRBJ2-1; D gene: .; V gene: TRBV18
CDR3 DNA: TGTGCCAGCAGCGCTACTAGCGGGTCCTACAATGAGCAGTTCTTC; CDR3 protein: CASSATSGSYNEQFF; clone size: .; J gene: TRBJ2-1; D gene: TRBD2; V gene: TRBV7-6
CDR3 DNA: TGTGCCAGAAGCTTACGACGCAGGAATCAGCCCCAGCATTTT; CDR3 protein: CARSLRRRNQPQHF; clone size: .; J gene: TRBJ1-5; D gene: .; V gene: TRBV5-3
CDR3 DNA: TGTGCCAGCAGCGACCCGGGACAGGGGTCAGGTGAGCAGTTCTTC; CDR3 protein: CASSDPGQGSGEQFF; clone size: .; J gene: TRBJ2-1; D gene: TRBD1; V gene: TRBV7-8
CDR3 DNA: TGTGCCAGCAGTTCCTCTAGATCTGGCTACACCTTC; CDR3 protein: CASSSSRSGYTF; clone size: .; J gene: TRBJ1-2; D gene: .; V gene: TRBV28
CDR3 DNA: TGTGCCAGCAGCCAAAATCGGGGGGGCCGGAAATATTTT; CDR3 protein: CASSQNRGGRKYF; clone size: .; J gene: TRBJ2-3; D gene: TRBD2; V gene: TRBV3-1/TRBV3-2
CDR3 DNA: TGTGCCAGCAGCCAAGGTGGCAGAAACACTGAAGCTTTCTTT; CDR3 protein: CASSQGGRNTEAFF; clone size: .; J gene: TRBJ1-1; D gene: .; V gene: TRBV4-2
CDR3 DNA: TGTGCCAGCAGCTTAGCGCAGGGTAGCACAGATACGCAGTATTTT; CDR3 protein: CASSLAQGSTDTQYF; clone size: .; J gene: TRBJ2-3; D gene: .; V gene: TRBV7-6
CDR3 DNA: TGTGCCTGGAGTGTGGTTGAGGCTTACGAGCAGTACTTC; CDR3 protein: CAWSVVEAYEQYF; clone size: .; J gene: TRBJ2-7; D gene: .; V gene: TRBV30
CDR3 DNA: TGTGCTAGCAGCTTGGGCGGGGGGACCACAGATACGCAGTATTTT; CDR3 protein: CASSLGGGTTDTQYF; clone size: .; J gene: TRBJ2-3; D gene: TRBD2; V gene: TRBV7-7
CDR3 DNA: TGTGCCAGCAGCTTAGGTAGTAGCGGGGGGGCCTATGAGCAGTTCTTC; CDR3 protein: CASSLGSSGGAYEQFF; clone size: .; J gene: TRBJ2-1; D gene: TRBD2; V gene: TRBV7-2
CDR3 DNA: TGTGCCAGCAGTGAATCAGGGCTGGTTGAAAAACTGTTTTTT; CDR3 protein: CASSESGLVEKLFF; clone size: .; J gene: TRBJ1-4; D gene: .; V gene: TRBV6-1
CDR3 DNA: TGTGCCAGCAGCTTAGCCCCCGGGACAGGGTCGTCCGGGGAGCTGTTTTTT; CDR3 protein: CASSLAPGTGSSGELFF; clone size: .; J gene: TRBJ2-2; D gene: TRBD1; V gene: TRBV7-2
CDR3 DNA: TGTGCCAGTAGTCCCTCGGGAGGGACGGTTCAAGGCTACACCTTC; CDR3 protein: CASSPSGGTVQGYTF; clone size: .; J gene: TRBJ1-2; D gene: .; V gene: TRBV19
CDR3 DNA: TGCAGCGTTGAAGGGACAGGGAAGTCCTACGAGCAGTACTTC; CDR3 protein: CSVEGTGKSYEQYF; clone size: .; J gene: TRBJ2-7; D gene: TRBD1; V gene: TRBV29-1
CDR3 DNA: TGTGCCAGCAGTTTAATCCACTCGAACACTGAAGCTTTCTTT; CDR3 protein: CASSLIHSNTEAFF; clone size: .; J gene: TRBJ1-1; D gene: .; V gene: TRBV28